This T cell receptor (beta chain) was captured in a study of T cell repertoires in cytomegalovirus infection. Study as a whole: As its CMV epitopes, the study selected recently identified HLA-C-restricted and well-studied HLA-B-restricted targets. Carrying CMV and the relevant HLA type showed in public TCR beta signatures. The study, taken as a whole, reports: The ex vivo response showed dominance by HLA-C-restricted CMV-specific TCR beta clonotypes. CMV carriers having the relevant HLA were flagged by cumulative public TCR beta family frequency.

Comments on this clonotype: Its antigen remains unidentified. At one of its ends the junction is not consistent with the germline gene, which may arise from a read error.

TCRdb re-analysed the reads in MiXCR, keeping a single row per CDR3 protein. The sample has 90,000 to 110,000 distinct CDR3 sequences, about 28% seen once. The clonotype comes from a human donor in good health (CMV status not recorded). Some clones in this sample may be carry-over from other donors' samples. The material sequenced was CD8+ T cells from cultured PBMCs, taken from culture after CMV antigen stimulation.

The CDR3 DNA is TGTGCCAGCAGCCTCGACCTTAATGAGCAGTTCTTC. Translated, it gives CASSLDLNEQFF. The rearrangement links TRBV4-1 to TRBJ2-1, with no clear D. Germline CDR1 MGHRA, CDR2 YSYEKL. The CDR3 contains 12 residues.